The 29 T cell receptor beta chains below were found in one sample sequenced in a study of blood T cells in healthy people across ages. Alongside a J-beta primer mix, a sample-barcoded 5' primer served in a second PCR lasting roughly 6 to 11 cycles. TCRdb re-analysed the 5' RACE reads in MiXCR, keeping a single row per CDR3 protein. In the table there are around 650,000 distinct CDR3 sequences, approximately 30% of which are singletons. The sequencing sample was made of blood. These receptor sequences come from an elderly woman in good health.

This sequence joins TRBV20-1 and TRBJ2-3, with 8 bases that match TRBD2. J was trimmed by 2 bases and V by 3 bases; bases with no gene match: 28. The CDR3 totals 22 residues. The germline V gene has CDR1 DFQATT and CDR2 SNEGSKA (reference sequence). The CDR3 DNA sequence: TGCAGTGCTAGTGGGCCCGGCACTTCGGCGGGGGGCCCCGAGGGGACCACAGATACGCAGTATTTT. Translation: CSASGPGTSAGGPEGTTDTQYF.

The gene calls are TRBV6-6 and TRBJ1-3, with D perhaps TRBD1 (5 bases). With 2 bases removed from V and 0 bases from J, the gap between germline ends came to 11 bases. The germline CDR1 and CDR2 sequences are MNHNY and SVGAGI (reference sequence). The CDR3 consists of 16 residues. The CDR3 reads CASSYQPGGSGNTIYF. CDR3 DNA sequence: TGTGCCAGCAGTTACCAGCCTGGGGGCTCTGGAAACACCATATATTTT.

This clonotype was observed many times. V and J are TRBV6-6 and TRBJ2-1; 10 nucleotides line up with TRBD1. Trimming at V came to 5 bases and at J to 10 bases, leaving 14 bases not matched to a gene. CDR3 length: 16 amino acids. CDR1 and CDR2 (germline): MNHNY, SVGAGI (reference sequence). This CDR3 reads CASSRHGQGDMTEQFF. CDR3 in DNA: TGTGCCAGCAGTCGCCACGGACAGGGGGATATGACAGAGCAGTTCTTC.

Comments on this clonotype: One junction end disagrees with the germline gene, perhaps due to a read error. The chain is built from TRBV20-1 and TRBJ1-2; the D is unclear. The CDR3 covers 13 residues. Germline V gene lookup returns CDR1 DFQATT and CDR2 SNEGSKA (reference sequence). The CDR3 protein is CSARDLADHGYTF. As DNA, the CDR3 is TGCAGCGCTAGAGATCTGGCAGACCATGGCTACACCTTC.

The sample holds a few counts of this clonotype. The chain couples TRBV24-1 to TRBJ2-1; 8 nucleotides line up with TRBD2. CDR3 length: 16 residues. With 3 bases clipped from V and 2 bases from J, the junction kept 5 bases outside the gene matches. Germline V lookup: CDR1 KGHDR, CDR2 SFDVKD. This CDR3 is CATSDGRTSPYNEQFF. CDR3 in DNA: TGTGCCACCAGTGATGGGAGGACTAGCCCCTACAATGAGCAGTTCTTC.

This clonotype was observed at least ten times. The rearrangement links TRBV7-2 to TRBJ2-7; 9 nucleotides agree with TRBD1. The CDR3 totals 16 residues. V lost 1 base and J lost 4; bases outside the gene matches: 8. The germline V gene encodes CDR1 SGHTA and CDR2 FQGNSA. The CDR3 protein is CASSLVSDRGSYEQYF. In DNA, the CDR3 is TGTGCCAGCAGCTTAGTCAGCGACAGGGGGTCGTACGAGCAGTACTTC.

The chain has TRBV11-2 and TRBJ1-2; 10 bases line up with TRBD1. Germline loops: CDR1 SGHAT, CDR2 FQNNGV. CDR3 length equals 14 residues. The ends lost 4 bases at V and 6 bases at J; junction bases unmatched: 5. CDR3 DNA: TGTGCCAGCAGCTCGACAGGGGGCATCGATGGCTACACCTTC. Its translation is CASSSTGGIDGYTF.

The chain uses TRBV30 and TRBJ1-6; D remains unclear. V lost 0 bases, J lost 8 bases, and 11 bases lay in between. Germline V gives CDR1 GTSNPN, CDR2 SVGIG (reference sequence). The CDR3 spans 14 residues. The CDR3 DNA follows: TGTGCCTGGAGTGTTCCCCGTCCGGATTCACCCCTCCACTTT. Residues: CAWSVPRPDSPLHF. The entire variable domain, with the rest obtained from reference TRBV30 and TRBJ1-6, is as follows: SQTIHQWPATLVQPVGSPLSLECTVEGTSNPNLYWYRQAAGRGLQLLFYSVGIGQISSEVPQNLSASRPQDRQFILSSKKLLLSDSGFYLCAWSVPRPDSPLHFGNGTRLTVT.

In this sample, this clonotype turned up many times. This CDR3 reads CASSLLGRTGARDEQFF. In nucleotides, the CDR3 is TGCGCCAGCAGCTTGTTAGGTCGGACAGGGGCAAGGGATGAGCAGTTCTTC. The genes are TRBV5-1 and TRBJ2-1, with 9 bases fitting TRBD1. This CDR3 is 17 amino acids long. Germline trimming cut 1 base from V and 8 bases from J; bases unmatched to any gene: 13. Germline CDR1 and CDR2: SGHRS and YFSETQ.

A remark on this clonotype: A much larger clonotype is one base distant, so this may be a read error. The CDR3 nucleotides read TGTGCCAGTTCCGGGACTCAGGATTCCTACAATAAGCAGTTCTTC. This codes for CASSGTQDSYNKQFF. This chain uses TRBV5-6 with TRBJ2-1; a possible D gene is TRBD2 (6 bases). This CDR3 is 15 amino acids long. Per germline, CDR1 SGHDT and CDR2 YYEEEE.

The sample holds many counts of this clonotype. The chain recombines TRBV5-1 with TRBJ1-6, with TRBD1 matching 10 bases. Per the germline V gene, CDR1 is SGHRS and CDR2 is YFSETQ. V shed 1 base, J shed 8 bases, and the junction held 6 bases outside the gene matches. CDR3 length: 16 residues. CDR3 sequence: CASSLYTGTGDSPLHF. For the CDR3, the DNA is TGCGCCAGCAGCTTGTATACCGGGACAGGGGATTCACCCCTCCACTTT. Using reference TRBV5-1 and TRBJ1-6 for the parts outside the CDR3, the full variable domain is KAGVTQTPRYLIKTRGQQVTLSCSPISGHRSVSWYQQTPGQGLQFLFEYFSETQRNKGNFPGRFSGRQFSNSRSEMNVSTLELGDSALYLCASSLYTGTGDSPLHFGNGTRLTVT.

The sample holds many counts of this clonotype. The rearrangement joins TRBV4-2 to TRBJ2-7; 9 positions match TRBD1. J was trimmed by 3 bases and V by 0 bases; bases with no gene match: 6. Germline V gives CDR1 LGHNA, CDR2 YNFKEQ. The length of the CDR3 is 16 residues. The CDR3 sequence is CASSQEPGQGHYEQYF. The CDR3 coding sequence is TGTGCCAGCAGCCAAGAACCGGGACAGGGTCACTACGAGCAGTACTTC.

This chain links TRBV14 with TRBJ2-2; D gene unclear. The V and J ends lost 0 bases and 0 bases respectively, with 5 bases between them. The CDR3 is made up of 15 amino acids. CDR1 and CDR2 from the germline V gene are SGHDN and FVKESK. In nucleotides, the CDR3 is TGTGCCAGCAGCCAAGACCATACGAACACCGGGGAGCTGTTTTTT. It specifies CASSQDHTNTGELFF.

This clonotype was seen more than once but under ten times. CDR3 sequence (DNA): TGTGCCAGCAGTTGGGACGGACGTGAAGCTTTCTTT. This encodes CASSWDGREAFF. This chain joins TRBV6-6 and TRBJ1-1, with a tentative D call TRBD1 (5 bases). This CDR3 region has 12 residues. Germline values: CDR1 MNHNY, CDR2 SVGAGI (reference sequence). Trimming shortened V by 4 bases and J by 7 bases, and 10 bases separated the two germline ends.

This rearrangement joins TRBV6-6 to TRBJ2-1, with a possible D match to TRBD2 (6 bases). Trimming left V 4 bases short and J 5 bases short, with 12 bases between. The CDR3 is 14 amino acids. CDR1 MNHNY and CDR2 SVGAGI come from the germline V gene (reference sequence). CDR3 sequence: CASSFGPGDNEQFF. CDR3 in DNA: TGTGCCAGCAGTTTCGGCCCGGGGGACAATGAGCAGTTCTTC.

The sample holds many counts of this clonotype. The chain recombines TRBV13 with TRBJ1-2; D gene unclear. Trimming removed 4 bases at V and 5 bases at J, with 17 bases between. The CDR3 length is 15 residues. Germline lookup yields CDR1 PRHDT and CDR2 FYEKMQ (reference sequence). This chain's CDR3 is CASSSDPRFKYGYTF. CDR3 bases: TGTGCCAGCAGCTCGGACCCCCGGTTTAAATATGGCTACACCTTC.

This clonotype was counted ten times or more. J is TRBJ2-1 and V is TRBV6-2 or TRBV6-3, with 14 bases identical to TRBD2. Germline CDR1 is MNHEY and CDR2 is SVGEGT. CDR3 length: 17 residues. J lost 2 bases, V lost 2 bases, and 2 bases had no gene match. CDR3 in amino acids: CASSYGLAGGPYNEQFF. CDR3 nucleotide sequence: TGTGCCAGCAGTTACGGACTAGCGGGGGGCCCCTACAATGAGCAGTTCTTC.

This clonotype was seen ten or more times. The chain uses TRBV7-2 and TRBJ2-7; tentative D call: TRBD1 (6 bases). There are 14 residues in the CDR3. Trimming took off 4 bases at V and 5 bases at J, with 15 bases between the two ends. CDR1 is SGHTA, CDR2 FQGNSA, per germline. The CDR3 sequence: CASSSQGKGDEQYF. CDR3 coding DNA: TGTGCCAGCAGCTCTCAGGGGAAGGGGGACGAGCAGTACTTC.

The chain's CDR3 is CASSLDRDGFNTEAFF. The CDR3 DNA reads as TGTGCCAGCAGCTTAGATAGGGACGGCTTCAACACTGAAGCTTTCTTT. The gene calls are TRBV5-6 and TRBJ1-1; D may be TRBD1 (5 bases). Germline V gene lookup returns CDR1 SGHDT and CDR2 YYEEEE. The V end was cut by 2 bases, the J end by 2 bases, with 16 bases between. CDR3 size: 16 residues. Full variable domain (rest looked up from reference TRBV5-6 and TRBJ1-1): DAGVTQSPTHLIKTRGQQVTLRCSPKSGHDTVSWYQQALGQGPQFIFQYYEEEERQRGNFPDRFSGHQFPNYSSELNVNALLLGDSALYLCASSLDRDGFNTEAFFGQGTRLTVV.

Concerning this clonotype: Given a much more abundant clone one base away, this may be a read error. The CDR3 reads CASSHRAGGYNEQFF. The CDR3 DNA is TGTGCCAGCAGCCATAGAGCGGGGGGATACAATGAGCAGTTCTTC. V usage is TRBV11-2 and J usage is TRBJ2-1; TRBD2 aligns across 9 bases. Germline V CDR1 and CDR2: SGHAT, FQNNGV. V dropped 5 bases and J dropped 4; count of bases not matched to a gene: 6. This CDR3 is 15 amino acids long.

On this clonotype: Given a much more abundant clone one base away, this may be a read error. This chain joins TRBV15 and TRBJ2-1, with unresolved D. Looked up from germline, CDR1 is LNHNV and CDR2 is YYDKDF (reference sequence). This CDR3 is 14 amino acids long. Trimming took 0 bases from V and 9 from J, leaving 12 bases between them. The CDR3 protein is CATSRDLSGSEQFF. In DNA, the CDR3 is TGTGCCACCAGCAGAGATCTCTCAGGAAGTGAGCAGTTCTTC.

Concerning this clonotype itself: One end of the junction varies from germline; a read error may be responsible. The gene calls are TRBV2 and TRBJ1-1; 7 bases are shared with TRBD1. Germline V gene sequence: CDR1 SNHLY, CDR2 FYNNEI. The CDR3 sequence is 12 residues long. CDR3: CAGSEQGRRAFF. CDR3 nucleotide sequence: TGTGCCGGCAGTGAACAGGGGAGGCGTGCTTTCTTT.

This clonotype was recorded at least ten times. The V call is TRBV5-1, the J call TRBJ2-3, with unresolved D. V lost 2 bases, J lost 3 bases, and 10 bases lay in between. The CDR3 sequence is 14 residues long. Germline V gene data show CDR1 as SGHRS and CDR2 as YFSETQ. Here the CDR3 DNA reads TGCGCCAGCAGCTTCCAGATTCCGACAGATACGCAGTATTTT. Translated: CASSFQIPTDTQYF.

The rearrangement joins TRBV10-3 to TRBJ1-5; the D gene is possibly TRBD1 (6 bases). V was cut by 11 bases and J by 5 bases, with 16 bases left in between. This CDR3 has 13 amino acids. Germline lookup yields CDR1 ENHRY and CDR2 SYGVKD. CDR3 region: CAVGRGADQPQHF. DNA for the CDR3: TGTGCCGTAGGCAGGGGAGCCGATCAGCCCCAGCATTTT.

In this sample, this clonotype turned up many times. V usage is TRBV9 and J usage is TRBJ2-3, with D possibly being TRBD2 (5 bases). Deletions cut 3 bases from V and 2 bases from J, with 13 bases between. Germline-derived CDR1 and CDR2 are SGDLS and YYNGEE. The CDR3 sequence is 15 residues long. CDR3 in DNA: TGTGCCAGCAGCGAGGTGGCGGGTTACACAGATACGCAGTATTTT. This encodes CASSEVAGYTDTQYF.

On this clonotype: A read error is possible here, since a much larger clone lies one base away. The conserved final phenylalanine or tryptophan is absent from the CDR3, which likely points to a read error. This chain links TRBV14 with TRBJ2-5; the D gene is possibly TRBD2 (7 bases). This CDR3 contains 16 residues. V was shortened by 1 base and J by 1 base, with 13 bases between the two germline ends. From germline, CDR1 is SGHDN and CDR2 FVKESK. CDR3: CASSQGFAGAQETQYV. The CDR3 nucleotides read TGTGCCAGCAGCCAAGGGTTCGCGGGGGCCCAAGAGACCCAGTACGTC.

The chain is built from TRBV2 and TRBJ1-4; TRBD1 matches 7 bases. CDR1 and CDR2 (germline): SNHLY, FYNNEI. The ends lost 6 bases at V and 10 bases at J; junction bases unmatched: 8. The CDR3 has 13 residues. CDR3 DNA sequence: TGTGCCAGCAGGACTACCCCAGGGGGAAAACTGTTTTTT. Translating gives CASRTTPGGKLFF. The full variable domain, rest sourced from reference TRBV2 and TRBJ1-4, is EPEVTQTPSHQVTQMGQEVILRCVPISNHLYFYWYRQILGQKVEFLVSFYNNEISEKSEIFDDQFSVERPDGSNFTLKIRSTKLEDSAMYFCASRTTPGGKLFFGSGTQLSVL.

This clonotype was observed many times. The genes are TRBV12-3 or TRBV12-4 and TRBJ1-1; 9 nucleotides line up with TRBD1. V dropped 5 bases and J dropped 5; count of bases not matched to a gene: 9. The CDR3 has 15 amino acids. This CDR3 is CASSPGTGRRTEAFF. The CDR3 nucleotides are TGTGCCAGCAGTCCCGGGACAGGGCGTCGAACTGAAGCTTTCTTT.

V is TRBV6-2 or TRBV6-3 and J is TRBJ1-2, with 8 nucleotides matching TRBD1. V lost 6 bases, J lost 2 bases, and 8 bases stayed unmatched. The germline V gene encodes CDR1 MNHEY and CDR2 SVGEGT. The CDR3 covers 15 residues. CDR3 sequence (DNA): TGTGCCAGCAGCCCGGGACAGGAGCCAAACTATGGCTACACCTTC. Its translation: CASSPGQEPNYGYTF.